One sample yielded the 14 T cell receptor beta chains listed below, sequenced in a study of cytomegalovirus exposure and HLA in healthy donors. PCR amplification relied on 60 Vbeta primers (plus 13 Jbeta primers). Produced via immunoSEQ multiplex PCR; TCRdb's table is partial and in-frame only. The sample includes tens of thousands of clones. The sequencing input was PBMCs. Receptors originate from a female donor in good health and CMV-seropositive.

The chain links TRBV18 to TRBJ2-7; D perhaps matches TRBD1 (5 bases). Per the germline V gene, CDR1 is KGHSH and CDR2 is LQKENI. V was cut by 1 base and J by 7 bases, with 11 bases left in between. The length of the CDR3 is 13 residues. CDR3 nucleotide sequence: TGTGCCAGCTCACCACAAGCCAGGGAAGAGCAGTACTTC. Translating gives CASSPQAREEQYF.

The chain is built from TRBV9 and TRBJ2-7; D is perhaps TRBD2 (5 bases). The CDR3 totals 15 residues. Germline V gene sequence: CDR1 SGDLS, CDR2 YYNGEE. V lost 0 bases and J 2 bases, leaving 12 bases between the germline ends. The CDR3 DNA reads TGTGCCAGCAGCGTAGGAGATATTAGCGCCTACGAGCAGTACTTC. Encoded protein: CASSVGDISAYEQYF.

The genes are TRBV28 and TRBJ2-7, with 9 bases lining up with TRBD1. Germline CDR1 reads MDHEN; CDR2 reads SYDVKM. The CDR3 is 14 residues long. V trimming: 7 bases; J trimming: 3 bases; junction bases outside the gene matches: 7. In nucleotides, the CDR3 is TGTGCCAGCATTACAGGGGGCGTCGGCTACGAGCAGTACTTC. It encodes CASITGGVGYEQYF.

The chain employs TRBV18 and TRBJ2-3; no firm D call. This CDR3 has 12 residues. The V end was cut by 5 bases, the J end by 1 base, with 4 bases between. The germline V gene has CDR1 KGHSH and CDR2 LQKENI. The CDR3, as DNA: TGTGCCAGCTCAACAGGCACAGATACGCAGTATTTT. This encodes CASSTGTDTQYF.

The chain employs TRBV14 and TRBJ1-2, with D tentatively TRBD1 (6 bases). This CDR3 is built from 14 residues. Germline CDR1 reads SGHDN; CDR2 reads FVKESK. V shed 3 bases and J shed 8 bases, with 16 bases lying between them. CDR3 in amino acids: CASSQTTGPSGYTF. DNA of the CDR3: TGTGCCAGCAGCCAGACTACAGGGCCCAGCGGCTACACCTTC. Full variable domain (missing parts from reference TRBV14 and TRBJ1-2): EAGVTQFPSHSVIEKGQTVTLRCDPISGHDNLYWYRRVMGKEIKFLLHFVKESKQDESGMPNNRFLAERTGGTYSTLKVQPAELEDSGVYFCASSQTTGPSGYTFGSGTRLTVV.

V gene TRBV10-2 combines with J gene TRBJ2-7; 7 bases agree with TRBD1. V dropped 4 bases and J dropped 4; count of bases not matched to a gene: 4. The CDR3 contains 13 residues. Germline values: CDR1 WSHSY, CDR2 SAAADI. CDR3 sequence: CASSGSGQYEQYF. The CDR3 DNA is TGCGCCAGCAGTGGATCGGGACAGTACGAGCAGTACTTC.

The gene calls are TRBV5-1 and TRBJ2-5; 8 nucleotides align to TRBD1. The CDR3 contains 14 residues. The germline V gene encodes CDR1 SGHRS and CDR2 YFSETQ. V lost 0 bases, J lost 3 bases, and 1 base stayed unmatched. CDR3 protein: CASSLVGQEETQYF. CDR3 DNA sequence: TGCGCCAGCAGCTTGGTGGGACAGGAAGAGACCCAGTACTTC.

The chain employs TRBV29-1 and TRBJ1-1, with 7 bases lining up with TRBD1. Germline V gene sequence: CDR1 SQVTM, CDR2 ANQGSEA. The CDR3 totals 13 residues. The J segment lost 0 bases and the V segment lost 6 bases, leaving 4 bases of the junction unmatched. The CDR3 nucleotides read TGCAGCGTGGGGGGACAGATGAACACTGAAGCTTTCTTT. This codes for CSVGGQMNTEAFF. Variable domain in full (rest from reference TRBV29-1 and TRBJ1-1): SAVISQKPSRDICQRGTSLTIQCQVDSQVTMMFWYRQQPGQSLTLIATANQGSEATYESGFVIDKFPISRPNLTFSTLTVSNMSPEDSSIYLCSVGGQMNTEAFFGQGTRLTVV.

This chain links TRBV28 with TRBJ1-5; tentative D call: TRBD1 (6 bases). Trimming cost V 6 bases and J 4 bases, with 16 bases left between them. CDR3 length equals 15 residues. Germline V gene sequence: CDR1 MDHEN, CDR2 SYDVKM. The CDR3 sequence: CASSLGGGPNQPQHF. The CDR3 coding sequence is TGTGCCAGCAGCTTAGGGGGAGGGCCAAATCAGCCCCAGCATTTT.

Remarks on this clone: A read error may account for a junction end that differs from germline. The rearrangement links TRBV30 to TRBJ1-2; D remains ambiguous. This CDR3 comprises 17 residues. Germline CDR1 and CDR2: GTSNPN and SVGIG (reference sequence). CDR3 bases: TGTGCCTGGAGTGTACTATCGGCAATCGGGAGGCAACAACTGGGTTACTTC. Its translation is CAWSVLSAIGRQQLGYF. The full variable domain, with the rest looked up from reference TRBV30 and TRBJ1-2, is SQTIHQWPATLVQPVGSPLSLECTVEGTSNPNLYWYRQAAGRGLQLLFYSVGIGQISSEVPQNLSASRPQDRQFILSSKKLLLSDSGFYLCAWSVLSAIGRQQLGYFGSGTRLTVV.

The chain combines TRBV19 with TRBJ2-7; a possible D gene is TRBD2 (5 bases). V lost 3 bases to trimming and J lost 2 bases, with 11 bases between them. The CDR3 has 14 amino acids. The germline V gene encodes CDR1 LNHDA and CDR2 SQIVND (reference sequence). The CDR3 here is CASSINPGAYEQYF. The CDR3, as DNA: TGTGCCAGTAGTATTAACCCCGGGGCCTACGAGCAGTACTTC. Full variable domain (outside the CDR3, taken from reference TRBV19 and TRBJ2-7): DGGITQSPKYLFRKEGQNVTLSCEQNLNHDAMYWYRQDPGQGLRLIYYSQIVNDFQKGDIAEGYSVSREKKESFPLTVTSAQKNPTAFYLCASSINPGAYEQYFGPGTRLTVT.

This chain joins TRBV6-6 and TRBJ2-7; 9 nucleotides match TRBD1. CDR1 is MNHNY, CDR2 SVGAGI, per germline (reference sequence). The CDR3 sequence is 15 residues long. Trimming removed 6 bases from V and 2 bases from J; junction bases left unmatched: 8. The CDR3: CASRSNWDRAYEQYF. The CDR3 DNA sequence: TGTGCCAGCAGAAGCAACTGGGACAGGGCCTACGAGCAGTACTTC.

V gene TRBV4-1 combines with J gene TRBJ2-5; 7 bases agree with TRBD1. The CDR3 spans 13 residues. V trimming: 5 bases; J trimming: 2 bases; junction bases outside the gene matches: 2. Germline CDR1 and CDR2: MGHRA and YSYEKL. The CDR3 here is CASSWGQQETQYF. CDR3 bases: TGCGCCAGCAGCTGGGGACAGCAAGAGACCCAGTACTTC.

In regard to this clone: A read error may account for a junction end that differs from germline. The V call is TRBV19, the J call TRBJ2-7; perhaps TRBD2 as D (5 bases). CDR1 is LNHDA and CDR2 is SQIVND in the germline V gene (reference sequence). This CDR3 has 12 amino acids. The CDR3 nucleotides read TGTGCCAGTAGTATAGAAGGGAGAGACCTGAACTTC. This translates into CASSIEGRDLNF.